A single T cell receptor beta chain is shown here with its context. Its antigen is unidentified. This record comes from a study of CD8 T cell repertoires and HIV-1 epitope variants. Whole-study context: Controls included no peptide, Ebola AY9 epitope, and a CMV, EBV, flu pool. Overall study results and limits: The assay identified only TCR beta chains of antigen-proliferating T cells.

The data were produced by immunoSEQ multiplex PCR, yet TCRdb's version contains in-frame clones alone and is incomplete. The repertoire holds some 100,000 clones, with approximately 70% as singletons. The CDR3 extends over 13 amino acids. Deletions cut 5 bases from V and 10 bases from J, with 12 bases between. The germline gives CDR1 MNHNS, CDR2 SASEGT. The rearrangement uses TRBV6-1 and TRBJ1-6; TRBD1 might be the D (6 bases). The clonotype originates from a male donor with HIV. The sample comprised uncultured baseline CD8+ T cells from peripheral blood mononuclear cells (PBMCs). In DNA, the CDR3 is TGTGCCAGCAGTCTTGGAGGGGGATCACCCCTCCACTTT. Amino acid sequence: CASSLGGGSPLHF.